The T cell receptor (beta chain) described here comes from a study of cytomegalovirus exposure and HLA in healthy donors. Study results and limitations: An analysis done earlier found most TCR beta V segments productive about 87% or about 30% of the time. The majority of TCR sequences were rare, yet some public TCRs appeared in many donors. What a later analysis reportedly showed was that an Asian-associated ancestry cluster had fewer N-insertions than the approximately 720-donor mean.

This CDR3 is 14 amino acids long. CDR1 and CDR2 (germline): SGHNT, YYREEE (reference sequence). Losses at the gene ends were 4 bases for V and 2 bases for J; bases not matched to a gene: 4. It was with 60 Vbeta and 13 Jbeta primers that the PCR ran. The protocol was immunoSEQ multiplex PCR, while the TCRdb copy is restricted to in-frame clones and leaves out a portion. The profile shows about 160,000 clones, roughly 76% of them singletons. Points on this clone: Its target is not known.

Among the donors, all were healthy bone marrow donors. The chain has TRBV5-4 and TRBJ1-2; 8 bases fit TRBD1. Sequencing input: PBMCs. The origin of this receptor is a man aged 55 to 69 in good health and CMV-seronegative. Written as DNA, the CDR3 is TGTGCCAGCAGCCGGGACAGGCTAAACTATGGCTACACCTTC. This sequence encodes CASSRDRLNYGYTF.